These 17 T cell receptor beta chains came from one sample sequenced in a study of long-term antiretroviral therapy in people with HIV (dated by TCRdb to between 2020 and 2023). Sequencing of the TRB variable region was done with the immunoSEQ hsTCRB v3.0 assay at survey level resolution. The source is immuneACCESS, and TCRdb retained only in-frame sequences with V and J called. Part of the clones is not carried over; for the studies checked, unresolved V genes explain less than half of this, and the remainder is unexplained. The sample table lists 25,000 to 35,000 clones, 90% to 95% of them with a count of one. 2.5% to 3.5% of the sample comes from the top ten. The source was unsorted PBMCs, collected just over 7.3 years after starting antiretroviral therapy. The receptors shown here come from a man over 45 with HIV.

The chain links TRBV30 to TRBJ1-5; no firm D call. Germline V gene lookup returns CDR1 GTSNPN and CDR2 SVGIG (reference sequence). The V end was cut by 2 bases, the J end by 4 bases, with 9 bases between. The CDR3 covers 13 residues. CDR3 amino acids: CAWSPTVNQPQHF. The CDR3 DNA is TGTGCCTGGAGTCCAACAGTTAATCAGCCCCAGCATTTT.

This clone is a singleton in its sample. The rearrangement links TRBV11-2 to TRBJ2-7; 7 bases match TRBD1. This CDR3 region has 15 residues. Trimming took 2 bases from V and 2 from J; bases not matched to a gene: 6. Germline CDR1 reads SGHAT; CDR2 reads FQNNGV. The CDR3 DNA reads TGTGCCAGCAGCTTAAGGACAGGATTCGCCTACGAGCAGTACTTC. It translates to CASSLRTGFAYEQYF.

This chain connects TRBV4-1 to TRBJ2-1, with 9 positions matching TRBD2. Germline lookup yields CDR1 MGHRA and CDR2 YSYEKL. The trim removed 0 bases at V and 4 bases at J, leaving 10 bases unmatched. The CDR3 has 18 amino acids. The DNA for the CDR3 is TGCGCCAGCAGCCAAGACTCACCTACTAGCGGGTTTTACAATGAGCAGTTCTTC. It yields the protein CASSQDSPTSGFYNEQFF.

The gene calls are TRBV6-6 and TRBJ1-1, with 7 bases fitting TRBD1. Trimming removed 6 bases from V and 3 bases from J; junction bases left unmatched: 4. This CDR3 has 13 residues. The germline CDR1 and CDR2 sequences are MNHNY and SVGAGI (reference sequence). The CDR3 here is CASRRQGYTEAFF. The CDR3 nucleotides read TGTGCCAGCAGACGACAGGGCTACACTGAAGCTTTCTTT.

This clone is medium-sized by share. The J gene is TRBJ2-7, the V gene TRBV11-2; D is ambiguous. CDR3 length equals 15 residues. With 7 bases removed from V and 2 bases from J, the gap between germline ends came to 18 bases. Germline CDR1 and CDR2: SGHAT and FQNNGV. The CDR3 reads CASTLLYEDAYEQYF. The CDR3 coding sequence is TGTGCCAGCACCCTTCTTTACGAGGATGCCTACGAGCAGTACTTC.

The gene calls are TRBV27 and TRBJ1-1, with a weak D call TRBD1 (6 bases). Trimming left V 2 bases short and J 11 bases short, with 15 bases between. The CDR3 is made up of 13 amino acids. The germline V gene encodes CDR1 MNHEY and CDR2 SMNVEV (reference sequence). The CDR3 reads CASSLMGAAVAFF. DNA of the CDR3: TGTGCCAGCAGTTTAATGGGGGCTGCGGTTGCTTTCTTT.

The CDR3 is CASSARTRGPDTQYF. The CDR3 DNA reads TGTGCCAGCAGCGCCCGGACTAGAGGCCCAGATACGCAGTATTTT. This chain links TRBV9 with TRBJ2-3; TRBD2 agrees at 7 bases. The junction had 8 bases not matched to a gene; V was cut back by 3 bases and J by 4 bases. Germline assignment: CDR1 SGDLS and CDR2 YYNGEE. CDR3 length equals 15 residues.

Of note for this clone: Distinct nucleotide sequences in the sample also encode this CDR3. CDR3 in DNA: TGTGCCAGCAGCTTAGTGCAGGGGGAGCAGCCCCAGCATTTT. It translates to CASSLVQGEQPQHF. The V and J genes are TRBV7-2 and TRBJ1-5; 7 positions agree with TRBD1. Germline CDR1 is SGHTA and CDR2 is FQGNSA. The junction had 4 bases not matched to a gene; V was cut back by 1 base and J by 7 bases. The CDR3 is 14 residues long.

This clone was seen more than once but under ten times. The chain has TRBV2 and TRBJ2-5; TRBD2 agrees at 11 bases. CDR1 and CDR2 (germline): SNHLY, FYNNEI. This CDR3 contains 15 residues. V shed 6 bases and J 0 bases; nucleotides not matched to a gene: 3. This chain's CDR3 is CASSGTSGYQETQYF. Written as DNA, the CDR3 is TGTGCCAGCAGCGGGACTAGCGGCTACCAAGAGACCCAGTACTTC.

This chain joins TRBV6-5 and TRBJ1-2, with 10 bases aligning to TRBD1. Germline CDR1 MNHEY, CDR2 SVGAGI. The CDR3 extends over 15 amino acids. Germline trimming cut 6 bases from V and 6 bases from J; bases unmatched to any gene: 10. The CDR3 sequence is CASRSLGTGEHGYTF. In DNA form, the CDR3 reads TGTGCCAGCAGAAGCCTCGGGACAGGGGAGCATGGCTACACCTTC.

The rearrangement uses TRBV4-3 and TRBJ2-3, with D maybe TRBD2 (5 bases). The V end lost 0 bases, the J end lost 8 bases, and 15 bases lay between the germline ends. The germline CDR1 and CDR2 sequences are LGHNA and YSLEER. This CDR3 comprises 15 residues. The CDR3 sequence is CASSQDRRSEGTQYF. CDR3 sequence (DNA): TGCGCCAGCAGCCAAGATCGTAGGAGTGAGGGTACGCAGTATTTT.

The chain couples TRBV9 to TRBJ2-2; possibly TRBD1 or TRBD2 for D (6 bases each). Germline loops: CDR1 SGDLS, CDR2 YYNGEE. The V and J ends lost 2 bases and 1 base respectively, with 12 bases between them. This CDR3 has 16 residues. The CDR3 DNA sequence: TGTGCCAGCAGCGTTGAGGGGGGATGGAACACCGGGGAGCTGTTTTTT. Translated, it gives CASSVEGGWNTGELFF.

CDR3 nucleotide sequence: TGTGCCAGCAGTGAAGGGGCGGGGGGGCTCTATGAGCAGTTCTTC. It encodes CASSEGAGGLYEQFF. The gene calls are TRBV6-1 and TRBJ2-1; TRBD2 aligns across 9 bases. Germline loops: CDR1 MNHNS, CDR2 SASEGT. The junction had 6 bases not matched to a gene; V was cut back by 1 base and J by 8 bases. CDR3 length: 15 amino acids.

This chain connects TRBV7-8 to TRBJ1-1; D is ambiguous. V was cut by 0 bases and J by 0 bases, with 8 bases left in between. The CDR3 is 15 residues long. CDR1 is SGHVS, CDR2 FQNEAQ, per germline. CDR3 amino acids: CASSLAKTMNTEAFF. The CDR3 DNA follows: TGTGCCAGCAGCTTAGCGAAGACCATGAACACTGAAGCTTTCTTT. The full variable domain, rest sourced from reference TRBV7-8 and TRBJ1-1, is GAGVSQSPRYKVAKRGQDVALRCDPISGHVSLFWYQQALGQGPEFLTYFQNEAQLDKSGLPSDRFFAERPEGSVSTLKIQRTQQEDSAVYLCASSLAKTMNTEAFFGQGTRLTVV.

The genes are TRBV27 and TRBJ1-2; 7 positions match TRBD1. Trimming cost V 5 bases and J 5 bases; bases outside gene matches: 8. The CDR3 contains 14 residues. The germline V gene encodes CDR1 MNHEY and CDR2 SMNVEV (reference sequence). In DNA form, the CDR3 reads TGTGCCAGCAGTCTCCGACAGGGTTGGTATGGCTACACCTTC. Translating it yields CASSLRQGWYGYTF.

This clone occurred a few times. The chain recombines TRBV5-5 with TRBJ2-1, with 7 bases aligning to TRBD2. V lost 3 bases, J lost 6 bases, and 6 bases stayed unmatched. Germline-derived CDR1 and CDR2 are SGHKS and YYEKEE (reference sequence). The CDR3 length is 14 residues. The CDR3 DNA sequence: TGTGCCAGCAGCTGGGCTAGCGGAACCAATGAGCAGTTCTTC. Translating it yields CASSWASGTNEQFF.

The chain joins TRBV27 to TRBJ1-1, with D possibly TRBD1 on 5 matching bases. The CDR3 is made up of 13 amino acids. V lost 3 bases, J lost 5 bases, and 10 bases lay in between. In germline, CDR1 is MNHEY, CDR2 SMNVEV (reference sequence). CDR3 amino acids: CASSLTDRTEAFF. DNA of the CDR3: TGTGCCAGCAGTTTGACAGATCGGACTGAAGCTTTCTTT.